These 32 T cell receptor beta chains share one sample of origin, sequenced in a study of blood T cell repertoires in COVID-19. Only in-frame clones appear in the TCRdb table, and some are missing; sequencing was by immunoSEQ multiplex PCR. The sample yields over 300,000 clones, 85% to 90% seen once. Material for sequencing was PBMCs or T cells enriched from blood (not recorded which). Receptor source: a woman in her 30s with acute COVID-19.

The rearrangement joins TRBV19 to TRBJ1-5; 7 positions agree with TRBD1. CDR3 length: 14 residues. Germline-derived CDR1 and CDR2 are LNHDA and SQIVND (reference sequence). With V trimmed by 7 bases and J by 2 bases, 5 bases remained unmatched. The CDR3 is CASNTGEGNQPQHF. The CDR3 bases are TGTGCCAGTAATACAGGGGAGGGCAATCAGCCCCAGCATTTT.

The V and J genes are TRBV24-1 and TRBJ1-5, with 7 positions matching TRBD1. Unmatched junction bases numbered 8, after V lost 3 bases and J lost 7 bases. Looked up from germline, CDR1 is KGHDR and CDR2 is SFDVKD. The CDR3 contains 15 residues. As DNA, the CDR3 is TGTGCCACCAGTGATGGATCAGGGGGTGGCCAGCCCCAGCATTTT. This gives the protein CATSDGSGGGQPQHF.

The genes are TRBV19 and TRBJ2-7, with 7 bases matching TRBD1. With V trimmed by 3 bases and J by 3 bases, 11 bases remained unmatched. The CDR3 covers 16 residues. From germline, CDR1 is LNHDA and CDR2 SQIVND (reference sequence). CDR3 nucleotide sequence: TGTGCCAGTAGTATCGGCACAGGGGCCGCGTTCTACGAGCAGTACTTC. Its translation: CASSIGTGAAFYEQYF. The variable domain in full, with the rest retrieved from reference TRBV19 and TRBJ2-7, is DGGITQSPKYLFRKEGQNVTLSCEQNLNHDAMYWYRQDPGQGLRLIYYSQIVNDFQKGDIAEGYSVSREKKESFPLTVTSAQKNPTAFYLCASSIGTGAAFYEQYFGPGTRLTVT.

CDR3 sequence: CASSSPLRQPQHF. DNA for the CDR3: TGTGCCAGCAGCTCCCCTCTCCGTCAGCCCCAGCATTTT. The chain links TRBV7-2 to TRBJ1-5, with unresolved D. This CDR3 contains 13 residues. Between the trimmed V and J ends, which lost 4 bases and 6 bases, there was a span of 10 bases. The V gene's germline CDR1 is SGHTA and CDR2 FQGNSA.

V usage is TRBV12-3 or TRBV12-4 and J usage is TRBJ2-7; 7 positions match TRBD1. J gave up 2 bases and V 6 bases, and 4 bases lay outside the gene matches. This CDR3 is 13 amino acids long. The CDR3 loop reads CASSTDRPYEQYF. The DNA of the CDR3 is TGTGCCAGCAGCACGGACAGGCCCTACGAGCAGTACTTC.

This chain joins TRBV19 and TRBJ2-7, with D hard to call. Trimming cost V 0 bases and J 0 bases, with 6 bases left between them. Germline V CDR1 and CDR2: LNHDA, SQIVND (reference sequence). The CDR3 has 14 residues. CDR3 nucleotide sequence: TGTGCCAGTAGTATAGACCTCAGCTCCTACGAGCAGTACTTC. Translating gives CASSIDLSSYEQYF.

This chain joins TRBV13 and TRBJ2-7; perhaps TRBD2 as D (6 bases). Trimming pared 3 bases from V and 4 bases from J, leaving 10 bases between. This CDR3 has 13 residues. From germline, CDR1 is PRHDT and CDR2 FYEKMQ (reference sequence). This chain's CDR3 is CASSFRDSYEQYF. The DNA for the CDR3 is TGTGCCAGCAGCTTCCGGGACTCTTACGAGCAGTACTTC.

This chain joins TRBV6-2 or TRBV6-3 and TRBJ2-7; D not resolved. Trimming removed 0 bases at V and 0 bases at J, with 18 bases between. CDR1 and CDR2 (germline): MNHEY, SVGEGT. CDR3 length: 18 residues. CDR3 bases: TGTGCCAGCAGTTACTCCCTTTACAGTCAACCGATCTCCTACGAGCAGTACTTC. This translates into CASSYSLYSQPISYEQYF.

V gene TRBV5-1 combines with J gene TRBJ1-6; D uncertain. The CDR3 totals 12 residues. The germline V and J ends were trimmed by 0 bases and 13 bases, with 8 bases remaining between them. Germline assignment: CDR1 SGHRS and CDR2 YFSETQ. CDR3 sequence: CASSLDGAPLHF. The CDR3 DNA follows: TGCGCCAGCAGCTTGGATGGAGCGCCCCTCCACTTT.

The CDR3 region is CATSDRTRGSYEQYF. CDR3 DNA sequence: TGTGCCACCAGTGACCGAACCCGGGGGAGCTACGAGCAGTACTTC. The chain uses TRBV24-1 and TRBJ2-7; D perhaps matches TRBD2 (6 bases). This CDR3 is 15 amino acids long. Trimming removed 4 bases from V and 3 bases from J, with 15 bases in between. Germline CDR1 reads KGHDR; CDR2 reads SFDVKD.

The J gene is TRBJ2-7, the V gene TRBV9, with TRBD1 as a possible D gene (5 bases). CDR3 length: 13 amino acids. CDR1 and CDR2 from the germline V gene are SGDLS and YYNGEE. V lost 3 bases and J lost 5, with 12 bases in between. The CDR3 coding sequence is TGTGCCAGCAGCGAAGGACATTACAACGAGCAGTACTTC. It encodes CASSEGHYNEQYF.

The V gene is TRBV19, the J gene TRBJ2-1, with 12 bases aligning to TRBD1. J was trimmed by 8 bases and V by 0 bases; bases with no gene match: 8. Germline CDR1 is LNHDA and CDR2 is SQIVND (reference sequence). There are 17 residues in the CDR3. The CDR3 DNA reads TGTGCCAGTAGTATAGATGCGGGACAGGGGGCTGGGTATGAGCAGTTCTTC. It is translated as CASSIDAGQGAGYEQFF.

A single count supports this clone. This rearrangement joins TRBV3-1 (or the pseudogene TRBV3-2) to TRBJ2-2; a possible D gene is TRBD2 (7 bases). The CDR3 has 16 amino acids. Trimming left V 7 bases short and J 5 bases short, with 20 bases between. Germline V gene sequence: CDR1 LGHDT, CDR2 YNNKEL (reference sequence). In DNA form, the CDR3 reads TGTGCCAGCACCAACAGGGCCTCGCGGGGGACCGGGGAGCTGTTTTTT. It codes for CASTNRASRGTGELFF.

The chain joins TRBV2 to TRBJ2-1; 9 nucleotides match TRBD2. The CDR3 spans 16 residues. With 5 bases clipped from V and 0 bases from J, the junction kept 5 bases outside the gene matches. The germline CDR1 and CDR2 sequences are SNHLY and FYNNEI. The chain's CDR3 is CASSHGSGGSYNEQFF. CDR3 coding DNA: TGTGCCAGCAGTCACGGTAGCGGGGGCTCCTACAATGAGCAGTTCTTC.

This clone has only one observation. The rearrangement joins TRBV6-2 or TRBV6-3 to TRBJ2-7; D gene unclear. Germline lookup yields CDR1 MNHEY and CDR2 SVGEGT. Trimming shortened V by 4 bases and J by 0 bases, and 16 bases separated the two germline ends. CDR3 length: 16 amino acids. DNA of the CDR3: TGTGCCAGCAGTTCCATGATGACACGTAACTCCTACGAGCAGTACTTC. Amino acids: CASSSMMTRNSYEQYF.

The CDR3 here is CASSYGTARTAAVQYF. CDR3 bases: TGCGCCAGCAGCTACGGAACCGCCAGGACAGCCGCGGTGCAGTACTTC. This rearrangement joins TRBV5-1 to TRBJ2-7, with D possibly TRBD1 on 6 matching bases. In germline, CDR1 is SGHRS, CDR2 YFSETQ. Trimming shortened V by 3 bases and J by 9 bases, and 25 bases separated the two germline ends. This CDR3 comprises 16 residues.

CDR3 region: CAWSVQDVGGPSDTQYF. The CDR3 coding sequence is TGTGCCTGGAGTGTACAAGATGTGGGGGGGCCGTCAGATACGCAGTATTTT. The rearrangement links TRBV30 to TRBJ2-3; D is perhaps TRBD2 (7 bases). V lost 0 bases, J lost 4 bases, and 20 bases lay in between. The germline V gene has CDR1 GTSNPN and CDR2 SVGIG (reference sequence). The CDR3 has 17 amino acids. Based on the CDR3 plus reference TRBV30 and TRBJ2-3, the full variable domain is SQTIHQWPATLVQPVGSPLSLECTVEGTSNPNLYWYRQAAGRGLQLLFYSVGIGQISSEVPQNLSASRPQDRQFILSSKKLLLSDSGFYLCAWSVQDVGGPSDTQYFGPGTRLTVL.

The CDR3: CASSPGDLGPTGYGYTF. The CDR3 nucleotides are TGTGCCAGCAGTCCGGGAGACCTCGGTCCTACGGGCTATGGCTACACCTTC. The chain joins TRBV28 to TRBJ1-2; D uncertain. The V end lost 5 bases, the J end lost 4 bases, and 23 bases lay between the germline ends. Germline lookup yields CDR1 MDHEN and CDR2 SYDVKM. The CDR3 is 17 residues long.

The V gene is TRBV10-3, the J gene TRBJ2-1; 7 positions agree with TRBD1. CDR3 size: 16 residues. V dropped 4 bases and J dropped 0; count of bases not matched to a gene: 6. The V gene's germline CDR1 is ENHRY and CDR2 SYGVKD. CDR3 nucleotide sequence: TGTGCCATCAGTGGGGGACAGTCGGGCTCCTACAATGAGCAGTTCTTC. This gives the protein CAISGGQSGSYNEQFF.

The V call is TRBV2, the J call TRBJ2-2; TRBD2 matches 9 bases. This CDR3 region has 17 residues. The V gene's germline CDR1 is SNHLY and CDR2 FYNNEI. V was pared by 4 bases and J by 6 bases, with 12 bases of the junction left unmatched. CDR3 region: CASSVGPGTSTSGELFF. Here the CDR3 DNA reads TGTGCCAGCAGTGTCGGTCCCGGGACTAGCACGTCCGGGGAGCTGTTTTTT.

This chain links TRBV18 with TRBJ1-1, with a tentative D call TRBD1 (5 bases). V lost 7 bases and J 2 bases, leaving 8 bases between the germline ends. Looked up from germline, CDR1 is KGHSH and CDR2 is LQKENI. The CDR3 covers 12 residues. The CDR3 nucleotides read TGTGCCAGCTGGGGGGGAAACACTGAAGCTTTCTTT. This translates into CASWGGNTEAFF.

This clone was found a few times. The chain links TRBV5-1 to TRBJ2-7; 7 bases fit TRBD1. The germline V gene encodes CDR1 SGHRS and CDR2 YFSETQ. CDR3 length: 13 amino acids. V shed 4 bases and J 4 bases; nucleotides not matched to a gene: 5. The CDR3 bases are TGCGCCAGCAGCCACGAGACAGGGTACGAGCAGTACTTC. Translation: CASSHETGYEQYF.

Comments on this clone: Other nucleotide sequences in the sample specify the same CDR3. The chain combines TRBV29-1 with TRBJ2-4; D ambiguous. Germline CDR1 is SQVTM and CDR2 is ANQGSEA. The CDR3 loop spans 13 amino acids. V dropped 4 bases and J dropped 0 bases, with 7 bases sitting between them. CDR3 in DNA: TGCAGCGTTGTCGGTGTAGCCAAAAACATTCAGTACTTC. Translation: CSVVGVAKNIQYF.

This chain links TRBV7-8 with TRBJ2-7, with a weak D call TRBD2 (5 bases). This CDR3 spans 15 amino acids. Germline lookup yields CDR1 SGHVS and CDR2 FQNEAQ. V lost 2 bases and J 7 bases, leaving 18 bases between the germline ends. CDR3 in DNA: TGTGCCAGCAGCTTAAGGTTGTACGGGAACGGGGAGCAGTACTTC. This translates into CASSLRLYGNGEQYF.

J is TRBJ2-1 and V is TRBV18; TRBD2 matches at 11 bases. The CDR3 is 17 residues long. Trimming removed 6 bases from V and 5 bases from J; junction bases left unmatched: 12. The V gene's germline CDR1 is KGHSH and CDR2 LQKENI. The CDR3 bases are TGTGCCAGCTCCTCATCCCCCCTAGCGGGGGGACACAATGAGCAGTTCTTC. Translated: CASSSSPLAGGHNEQFF.

This chain joins TRBV6-4 and TRBJ1-1, with D perhaps matching TRBD1 (6 bases). V lost 8 bases, J lost 1 base, and 11 bases lay in between. There are 13 residues in the CDR3. CDR1 is MRHNA, CDR2 SNTAGT, per germline. In nucleotides, the CDR3 is TGTGCCAGCCGAATGGGGGCGAACACTGAAGCTTTCTTT. Its translation: CASRMGANTEAFF.

V usage is TRBV27 and J usage is TRBJ2-5; D might be TRBD2 (6 bases). This CDR3 region has 14 residues. Trimming cost V 7 bases and J 5 bases, with 17 bases left between them. Germline CDR1 is MNHEY and CDR2 is SMNVEV (reference sequence). This CDR3 is CASTNRGSGETQYF. CDR3 nucleotides: TGTGCCAGCACAAATCGGGGGTCGGGTGAGACCCAGTACTTC.

The chain employs TRBV5-1 and TRBJ1-2, with D unresolved. CDR1 is SGHRS, CDR2 YFSETQ, per germline. Trimming shortened V by 1 base and J by 8 bases, and 21 bases separated the two germline ends. The CDR3 runs 16 residues. The CDR3 spells CASSLSGRGDRRGYTF. For the CDR3, the DNA is TGCGCCAGCAGCTTGAGTGGGCGCGGGGATCGTCGAGGCTACACCTTC.

This clone was seen more than once but under ten times. This chain joins TRBV7-9 and TRBJ2-3; 8 bases map to TRBD2. Losses at the gene ends were 5 bases for V and 5 bases for J; bases not matched to a gene: 12. There are 16 residues in the CDR3. CDR1 is SEHNR, CDR2 FQNEAQ, per germline (reference sequence). The CDR3, as DNA: TGTGCCAGCAGCCCCCAGGGTAGGAGCGGGGGAGATACGCAGTATTTT. Encoded protein: CASSPQGRSGGDTQYF.

The gene calls are TRBV7-2 and TRBJ1-2; 7 bases are a match to TRBD1. This CDR3 spans 15 amino acids. In germline, CDR1 is SGHTA, CDR2 FQGNSA. J gave up 1 base and V 4 bases, and 6 bases lay outside the gene matches. This CDR3 reads CASSSRAGGNYGYTF. The CDR3 nucleotides are TGTGCCAGCAGCTCCCGGGCAGGGGGTAACTATGGCTACACCTTC.

This clone was counted once. Other nucleotide sequences from this sample produce the same CDR3. The chain employs TRBV3-1 (or the pseudogene TRBV3-2) and TRBJ1-4; 10 bases line up with TRBD1. The CDR3 consists of 16 residues. Losses at the gene ends were 4 bases for V and 0 bases for J; bases not matched to a gene: 2. Germline V gene data show CDR1 as LGHDT and CDR2 as YNNKEL (reference sequence). CDR3 DNA: TGTGCCAGCAGCCGAGGGACAGGGGCAACTAATGAAAAACTGTTTTTT. Translating it yields CASSRGTGATNEKLFF.

The gene calls are TRBV5-6 and TRBJ1-3, with D tentatively TRBD1 (5 bases). The CDR3 is 12 residues long. Germline CDR1 SGHDT, CDR2 YYEEEE. The V end was cut by 5 bases, the J end by 12 bases, with 15 bases between. The CDR3 reads CASSSGRRDIYF. In nucleotides, the CDR3 is TGTGCCAGCAGTTCAGGCCGCAGGGACATATATTTT. Drawing the rest from reference TRBV5-6 and TRBJ1-3, the complete variable domain is DAGVTQSPTHLIKTRGQQVTLRCSPKSGHDTVSWYQQALGQGPQFIFQYYEEEERQRGNFPDRFSGHQFPNYSSELNVNALLLGDSALYLCASSSGRRDIYFGEGSWLTVV.